This TCR beta chain emerged from a study of blood T cell repertoires in COVID-19. Study as a whole: COVID-19 samples from acute and convalescent phases originated in the United States, Italy and Spain. From T cells, B-cell-depleted T cells, or PBMCs came the material, which was cDNA or gDNA.

The V end lost 7 bases, the J end lost 2 bases, and 19 bases lay between the germline ends. CDR3 length: 16 amino acids. The germline gives CDR1 MDHEN, CDR2 SYDVKM. Original processing methods: The assay estimated nucleated cells by amplifying reference gene primers. Libraries were prepared by immunoSEQ multiplex PCR; TCRdb keeps only in-frame clonotypes and omits some of them. V and J calls and clone size follow that table, whereas D and trimming were derived from the DNA. The table has 470,000 or so clones, approximately 90% seen once. The chain recombines TRBV28 with TRBJ2-3, with D perhaps matching TRBD2 (6 bases). The material sequenced was peripheral blood. The sequence derives from a woman aged 25 to 39 with acute or convalescent COVID-19. The CDR3 sequence: CASNSPGRGPTDTQYF. The CDR3 region has the DNA TGTGCCAGCAATTCCCCGGGGCGGGGACCCACAGATACGCAGTATTTT.